The text below deals with one T cell receptor (beta chain). The antigen is undetermined. This entry comes from a study of blood T cells in healthy people across ages. Whole-study results and caveats: Changes seen in expanded clonotypes were possibly confounded by donor CMV status left unknown.

The sample, about 9.2 milliliters of peripheral blood, was drawn from each donor. V was clipped by 3 bases and J by 2 bases, with 11 bases between them. Per the germline V gene, CDR1 is SGHTA and CDR2 is FQGTGA. CDR3 length equals 15 residues. A second PCR of roughly 7 to 11 cycles used a sample-barcoded 5' primer and a J-beta primer mix. Each cDNA was tagged by a template-switch adaptor containing 12 random nucleotides. Every sample gave at least 2.5 million paired-end reads containing CDR3. TCRdb independently ran MiXCR on the 5' RACE reads; one entry per CDR3 protein. There are 700,000 to 900,000 distinct CDR3 sequences in the sample; 20% to 30% occur only once, and approximately 2.9% lies in the top ten. In addition, the sample was reused for a study of T cells of mothers and their children.

The sequenced sample was blood. The V gene is TRBV7-3, the J gene TRBJ1-5; no firm D call. The sequence came from a boy under 18 in good health. Written as DNA, the CDR3 is TGTGCCAGCAGCTTTGCCAAAAGTGGCAATCAGCCCCAGCATTTT. Translated, it gives CASSFAKSGNQPQHF.